These T cell receptor beta chains were read from a single sample in a study of cytomegalovirus exposure and HLA in healthy donors. TCRdb's copy holds only in-frame clones and misses some; the assay was immunoSEQ multiplex PCR. The sample holds 130,000 to 150,000 clones, less than 90% seen once. Specimen: PBMCs. The source is a boy aged 2 to 10 in good health and CMV-seronegative. CDR3s include the opening cysteine and the closing phenylalanine or tryptophan. Each record gives: D gene, V gene, clone size, J gene, CDR3 protein, CDR3 DNA. D genes are given only for firm matches. Clone size appears in some rows only: once, few, many, or a class for an expanded clone.

D: NA; V: TRBV27; size: NA; J: TRBJ2-3; CDR3: CASNPGRGFTDTQYF; DNA: TGTGCCAGCAACCCAGGAAGGGGGTTCACAGATACGCAGTATTTT
D: NA; V: TRBV10-3; size: NA; J: TRBJ1-1; CDR3: CAISEKQGLEAFF; DNA: TGTGCCATCAGTGAGAAACAGGGTTTAGAAGCTTTCTTT
D: TRBD1; V: TRBV5-1; size: NA; J: TRBJ1-1; CDR3: CASSFPIGQAGNTEAFF; DNA: TGCGCCAGCAGCTTTCCCATCGGACAGGCCGGGAACACTGAAGCTTTCTTT
D: TRBD2; V: TRBV2; size: once; J: TRBJ2-1; CDR3: CASRFRASGSSKNEQFF; DNA: TGTGCCAGCAGATTTAGGGCTAGCGGGAGCAGTAAGAATGAGCAGTTCTTC
D: NA; V: TRBV4-2; size: NA; J: TRBJ1-5; CDR3: CASSQGGRGRPQHF; DNA: TGTGCCAGCAGCCAAGGAGGCAGGGGACGGCCCCAGCATTTT
D: NA; V: TRBV5-6; size: NA; J: TRBJ1-6; CDR3: CASSPGTRNSPLHF; DNA: TGTGCCAGCAGCCCAGGGACTCGGAATTCACCCCTCCACTTT
D: NA; V: TRBV7-9; size: NA; J: TRBJ1-2; CDR3: CASSVPGANYGYTF; DNA: TGTGCCAGCAGCGTCCCCGGGGCTAACTATGGCTACACCTTC
D: NA; V: TRBV5-1; size: few; J: TRBJ2-6; CDR3: CASSMRFSGANVLTF; DNA: TGCGCCAGCAGCATGCGTTTCTCTGGGGCCAACGTCCTGACTTTC
D: NA; V: TRBV7-9; size: few; J: TRBJ1-1; CDR3: CSSSLSLHTTNTEAFF; DNA: TGTTCCAGCAGCTTATCCCTCCACACAACGAACACTGAAGCTTTCTTT
D: NA; V: TRBV14; size: NA; J: TRBJ1-6; CDR3: CASSSLSVDSPLHF; DNA: TGTGCCAGCAGCTCTCTTTCGGTGGATTCACCCCTCCACTTT
D: NA; V: TRBV10-3; size: NA; J: TRBJ2-3; CDR3: CAIRDGPSTDTQYF; DNA: TGTGCCATCAGGGATGGGCCTAGCACAGATACGCAGTATTTT
D: NA; V: TRBV5-8; size: NA; J: TRBJ1-3; CDR3: CASSFSNSGSGNTIYF; DNA: TGTGCCAGCAGCTTTTCGAATTCAGGGTCTGGAAACACCATATATTTT
D: NA; V: TRBV7-2; size: NA; J: TRBJ2-7; CDR3: CASSLGVAYEQYF; DNA: TGTGCCAGCAGCTTAGGTGTCGCGTACGAGCAGTACTTC
D: TRBD1; V: TRBV10-3; size: few; J: TRBJ2-7; CDR3: CASTGQGAYEQYF; DNA: TGTGCCAGTACGGGACAGGGGGCCTACGAGCAGTACTTC
D: NA; V: TRBV18; size: NA; J: TRBJ1-1; CDR3: CASSPEGGWDTEAFF; DNA: TGTGCCAGCTCACCTGAGGGGGGGTGGGACACTGAAGCTTTCTTT
D: TRBD1; V: TRBV13; size: NA; J: TRBJ1-4; CDR3: CATRVGHRDRVSVSEKLFF; DNA: TGTGCCACCAGAGTTGGCCACCGGGACAGGGTTTCGGTTTCCGAAAAACTGTTTTTT
D: NA; V: TRBV28; size: NA; J: TRBJ2-6; CDR3: CASSFYPAGAFAGANVLTF; DNA: TGTGCCAGCAGTTTTTATCCCGCAGGGGCCTTCGCTGGGGCCAACGTCCTGACTTTC
D: NA; V: TRBV7-2; size: once; J: TRBJ2-1; CDR3: CASSLRGRRGESYNEQFF; DNA: TGTGCCAGCAGCTTAAGAGGGCGGCGGGGAGAATCCTACAATGAGCAGTTCTTC
D: TRBD1; V: TRBV5-1; size: few; J: TRBJ1-1; CDR3: CASSWTGGNTEAFF; DNA: TGCGCCAGCAGCTGGACAGGGGGCAACACTGAAGCTTTCTTT
D: NA; V: TRBV11-2; size: NA; J: TRBJ1-1; CDR3: CASSFYRVDYTEAFF; DNA: TGTGCCAGCAGCTTCTACAGGGTAGATTACACTGAAGCTTTCTTT
D: TRBD2; V: TRBV28; size: NA; J: TRBJ2-2; CDR3: CASSRTSGRSGELFF; DNA: TGTGCCAGCAGTCGGACTAGCGGGAGGTCCGGGGAGCTGTTTTTT
D: TRBD2; V: TRBV11-1; size: NA; J: TRBJ2-7; CDR3: CASSPGWGGSYEQYF; DNA: TGTGCCAGCAGCCCAGGTTGGGGCGGGAGTTACGAGCAGTACTTC
D: NA; V: TRBV12-2; size: few; J: TRBJ1-6; CDR3: CASRLTDRGLKSVNSPLHF; DNA: TGTGCAAGTCGCTTAACGGACAGGGGGCTTAAGTCAGTAAATTCACCCCTCCACTTT
D: TRBD1; V: TRBV5-1; size: NA; J: TRBJ2-7; CDR3: CASSFGQGGYEQYF; DNA: TGCGCCAGCAGCTTTGGACAGGGGGGCTACGAGCAGTACTTC
D: NA; V: TRBV5-1; size: NA; J: TRBJ2-7; CDR3: CASSFGRQYEQYF; DNA: TGCGCCAGCAGCTTCGGCAGGCAGTACGAGCAGTACTTC
D: NA; V: TRBV4-1; size: NA; J: TRBJ2-7; CDR3: CASSKSPGDLGEQYF; DNA: TGCGCCAGCAGCAAATCCCCAGGGGATCTTGGCGAGCAGTACTTC
D: NA; V: TRBV5-5; size: NA; J: TRBJ1-1; CDR3: CASSLVLEAFF; DNA: TGTGCCAGCAGCTTGGTACTTGAAGCTTTCTTT